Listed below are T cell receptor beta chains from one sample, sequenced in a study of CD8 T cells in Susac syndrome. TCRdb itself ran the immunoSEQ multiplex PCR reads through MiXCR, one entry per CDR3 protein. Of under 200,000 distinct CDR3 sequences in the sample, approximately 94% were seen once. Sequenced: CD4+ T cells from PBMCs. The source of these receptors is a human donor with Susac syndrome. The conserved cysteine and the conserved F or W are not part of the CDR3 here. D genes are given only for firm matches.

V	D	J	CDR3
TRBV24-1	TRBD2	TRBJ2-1	ATSDSGAPLAGVLRWNEQF
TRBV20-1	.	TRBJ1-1	SAKRDPNTEAF
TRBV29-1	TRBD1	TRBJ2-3	SVVRDRGTDTQY
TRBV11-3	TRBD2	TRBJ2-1	ASSSSSGLVGGEQF
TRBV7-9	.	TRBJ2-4	ASSLDRANIQY
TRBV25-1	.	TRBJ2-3	ASSETRAVTQY
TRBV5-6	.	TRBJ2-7	ASSNGGSYEQY
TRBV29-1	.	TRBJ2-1	SVEVGNEQF
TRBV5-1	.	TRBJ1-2	ASSHADSSYGYT
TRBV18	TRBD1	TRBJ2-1	ASSPRTGIDEQF
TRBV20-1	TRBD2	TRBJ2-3	SARVGLAGGNWRSDTQY
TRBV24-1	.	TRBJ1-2	ATSTADYGYT
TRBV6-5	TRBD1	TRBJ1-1	ASSYLRQGMAEAF
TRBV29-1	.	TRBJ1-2	SVDNSHGYT
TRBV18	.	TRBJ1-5	ASSLNSNQPQH
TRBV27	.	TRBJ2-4	ASLDYDINIQY
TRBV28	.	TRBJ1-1	ASAGTWEAF
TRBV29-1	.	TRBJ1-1	SVEQGLTEAF
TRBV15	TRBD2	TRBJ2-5	ATSRTHSGGAETQY
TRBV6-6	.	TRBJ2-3	ASSSPGSTDTQY
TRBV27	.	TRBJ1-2	ASSLSPKQGTNYGYT
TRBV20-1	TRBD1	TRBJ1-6	SARPGGQGDNSPLH
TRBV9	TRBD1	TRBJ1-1	ASSVLGQGVTEAF
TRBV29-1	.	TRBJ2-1	SGRGSNEQF
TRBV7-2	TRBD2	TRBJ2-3	ASSLFASGRQDTQY
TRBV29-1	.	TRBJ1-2	SVSTLNYGYT
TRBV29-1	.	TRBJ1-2	SVLWAGRDGYT
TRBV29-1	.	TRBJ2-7	SVEVETVFGGEQY
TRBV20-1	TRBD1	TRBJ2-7	SATRTGGEQY
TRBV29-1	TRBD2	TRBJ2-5	SASLGRGETQY
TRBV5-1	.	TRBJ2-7	ASSFGTAREQY
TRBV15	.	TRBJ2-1	ATSREYLNGPR
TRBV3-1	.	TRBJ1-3	ASSQETTGNTIY
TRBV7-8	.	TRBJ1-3	ASSLGSGNTIY
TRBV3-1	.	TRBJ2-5	ASSPRNDGETQY
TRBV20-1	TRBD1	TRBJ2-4	SAGRQGEWAKNIQY
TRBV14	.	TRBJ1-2	ASSQDLRTAKGYT
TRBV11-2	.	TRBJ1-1	ASSTGGTRTEAF
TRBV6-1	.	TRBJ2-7	ASSRTGWAPKTWGDEQY
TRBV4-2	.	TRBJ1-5	ASSQDRDQPQH
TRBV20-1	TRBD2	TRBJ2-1	SAKREGQF
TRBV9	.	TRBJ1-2	ASSPGEVHPYGYT
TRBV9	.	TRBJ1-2	ASSAGGRTYTNYGYT
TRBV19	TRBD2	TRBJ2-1	ASSPGLAGVNEQF
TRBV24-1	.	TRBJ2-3	ATSDRRGAGLNTQY
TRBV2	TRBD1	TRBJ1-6	ASSGATGRSPLH